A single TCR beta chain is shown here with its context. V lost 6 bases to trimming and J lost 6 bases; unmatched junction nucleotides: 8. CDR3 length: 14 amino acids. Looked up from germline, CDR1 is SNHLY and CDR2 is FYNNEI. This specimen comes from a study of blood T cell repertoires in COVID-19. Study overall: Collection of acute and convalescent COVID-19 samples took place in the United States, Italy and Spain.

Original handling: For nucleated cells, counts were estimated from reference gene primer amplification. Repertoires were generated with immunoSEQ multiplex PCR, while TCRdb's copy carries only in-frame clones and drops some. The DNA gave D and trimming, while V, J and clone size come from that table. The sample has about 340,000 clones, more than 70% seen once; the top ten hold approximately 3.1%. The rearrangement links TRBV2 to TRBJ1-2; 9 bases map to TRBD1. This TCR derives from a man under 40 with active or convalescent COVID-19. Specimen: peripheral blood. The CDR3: CASSPTGGADGYTF. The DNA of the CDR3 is TGTGCCAGCAGCCCGACAGGGGGAGCGGATGGCTACACCTTC.